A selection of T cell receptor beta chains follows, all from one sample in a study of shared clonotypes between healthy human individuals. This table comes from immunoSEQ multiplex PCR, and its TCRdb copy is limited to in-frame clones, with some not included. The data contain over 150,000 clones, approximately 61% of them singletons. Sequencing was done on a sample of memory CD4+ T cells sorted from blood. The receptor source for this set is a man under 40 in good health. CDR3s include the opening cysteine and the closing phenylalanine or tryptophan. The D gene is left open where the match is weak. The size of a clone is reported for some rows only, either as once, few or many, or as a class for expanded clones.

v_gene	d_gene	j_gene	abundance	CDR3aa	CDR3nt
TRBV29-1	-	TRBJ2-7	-	CSSPPDLVNYF	TGCAGTTCCCCACCGGACCTTGTAAATTACTTC
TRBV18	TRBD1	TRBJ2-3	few	CASSQNLGQGSTDTQYF	TGTGCCAGCTCCCAAAACTTGGGACAGGGGAGCACAGATACGCAGTATTTT
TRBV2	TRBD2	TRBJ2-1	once	CASRGTSGRAYNEQFF	TGTGCCAGCAGGGGGACTAGCGGGAGAGCCTACAATGAGCAGTTCTTC
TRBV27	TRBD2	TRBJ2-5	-	CASSSLREVRTQYF	TGTGCCAGCAGTAGTCTTCGGGAGGTTCGGACCCAGTACTTC
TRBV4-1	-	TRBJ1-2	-	CASSQDSGLRVGGYTF	TGCGCCAGCAGCCAAGATTCGGGACTTCGCGTGGGGGGCTACACCTTC
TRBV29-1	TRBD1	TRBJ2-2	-	CSVRATGYTGELFF	TGCAGCGTCCGGGCGACAGGGTACACCGGGGAGCTGTTTTTT
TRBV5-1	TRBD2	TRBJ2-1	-	CASSALAGGPDEQFF	TGCGCCAGCAGCGCGTTAGCGGGAGGGCCCGATGAGCAGTTCTTC
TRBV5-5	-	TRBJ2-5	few	CASSLSFLETQYF	TGTGCCAGCAGCTTGTCTTTCCTTGAGACCCAGTACTTC
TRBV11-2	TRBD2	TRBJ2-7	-	CASSIQGTSGRGEQYF	TGTGCCAGCAGCATTCAAGGGACTAGCGGGAGGGGAGAGCAGTACTTC
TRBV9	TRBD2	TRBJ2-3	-	CASSERLAGAPDTQYF	TGTGCCAGCAGCGAAAGACTAGCGGGAGCCCCAGATACGCAGTATTTT
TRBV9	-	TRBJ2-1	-	CASSVDGGAQSYNEQFF	TGTGCCAGCAGCGTAGATGGCGGGGCCCAATCCTACAATGAGCAGTTCTTC
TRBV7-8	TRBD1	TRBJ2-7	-	CASSFGTGISYEQYF	TGTGCCAGCAGCTTTGGGACAGGGATCTCCTACGAGCAGTACTTC
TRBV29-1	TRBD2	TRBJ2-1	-	CSVTSGSNEQFF	TGCAGCGTGACTAGCGGGAGTAATGAGCAGTTCTTC
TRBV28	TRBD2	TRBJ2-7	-	CASTPSGRALHEQYF	TGTGCCAGCACCCCTAGCGGGAGGGCGTTACACGAGCAGTACTTC
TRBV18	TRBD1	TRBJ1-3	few	CASSPGTDHSGNTIYF	TGTGCCAGCTCACCTGGGACAGACCACTCTGGAAACACCATATATTTT
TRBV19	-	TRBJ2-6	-	CASSIPSPGANVLTF	TGTGCCAGTAGTATCCCTTCCCCTGGGGCCAACGTCCTGACTTTC
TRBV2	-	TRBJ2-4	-	CASKNSNAKNIQYF	TGTGCCAGCAAGAACAGTAACGCCAAAAACATTCAGTACTTC
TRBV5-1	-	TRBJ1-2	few	CASKRAESVANYGYTF	TGCGCCAGCAAACGGGCAGAGAGTGTCGCTAACTATGGCTACACCTTC
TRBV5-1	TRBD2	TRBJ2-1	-	CASSGSAGGPYNEQFF	TGCGCCAGCAGCGGATCAGCGGGAGGGCCCTACAATGAGCAGTTCTTC
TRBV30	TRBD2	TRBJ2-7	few	CAWRGLAGVSKKQYF	TGTGCCTGGAGGGGACTAGCGGGAGTTAGTAAGAAGCAGTACTTC
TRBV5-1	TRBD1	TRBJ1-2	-	CASSSAPGQGAYGYTF	TGCGCCAGCAGCTCGGCCCCGGGACAGGGGGCTTATGGCTACACCTTC
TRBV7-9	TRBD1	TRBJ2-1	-	CASSFVSGTGGGEQFF	TGTGCCAGCAGTTTTGTATCCGGGACAGGGGGCGGTGAGCAGTTCTTC
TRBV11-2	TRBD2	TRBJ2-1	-	CASSPGASGGASYNEQFF	TGTGCCAGCAGCCCAGGGGCTAGCGGGGGTGCCTCCTACAATGAGCAGTTCTTC
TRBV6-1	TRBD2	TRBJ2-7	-	CASSRELAGVSEQYF	TGTGCCAGCAGCCGAGAACTAGCGGGAGTATCCGAGCAGTACTTC
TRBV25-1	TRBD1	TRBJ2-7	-	CASSEYPQGYEQYF	TGTGCCAGCAGTGAATACCCACAGGGGTACGAGCAGTACTTC
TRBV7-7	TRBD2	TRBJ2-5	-	CASSLMASGSLETQYF	TGTGCCAGCAGCTTAATGGCTAGCGGGAGTCTAGAGACCCAGTACTTC
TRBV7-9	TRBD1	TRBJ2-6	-	CASSSIDRAGANVLTF	TGTGCCAGCAGCTCGATCGACAGGGCTGGGGCCAACGTCCTGACTTTC
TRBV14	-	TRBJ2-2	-	CASSSQYSPRDTGELFF	TGTGCCAGCAGCAGCCAGTACTCACCCAGGGACACCGGGGAGCTGTTTTTT